This T cell receptor (beta chain) was sequenced for a study of siplizumab effects on memory and regulatory T cells (dated by TCRdb to about 2019). In the study overall: The study examined how the anti-CD2 antibody siplizumab affects alloreactive T-cell subsets in allogeneic mixed lymphocyte reactions built from human PBMCs.

Receptor libraries were prepared by the immunoSEQ multiplex PCR assay. Approximately 10^5 TCR templates per sample were assayed by the deep sequencing platform. Genomic DNA extracted from sorted T cells was the material used for TCRbeta CDR3 sequencing. The paper's processing steps were these. The R programming language was used for clonal analysis of the TCRbeta CDR3 data. Alloreactive CD4+ and CD8+ clones were defined by comparing unstimulated samples with post-reaction CFSE-low samples. By matching sequences to the repertoires of sorted unstimulated Treg and non-Treg cells, each alloreactive CD4+ clone was assigned a regulatory or non-regulatory origin. Imported from immuneACCESS, the table was reduced by TCRdb to in-frame sequences with V and J called. These copies leave out some clones; in studies compared against another copy, an unresolved V gene accounts for under half, and the cause of the remainder is not known. The V and J calls and clone size come from that table; D and trimming were worked out from the DNA. This sample holds 97,000 or so clones; 80% to 95% were observed only once. The leading ten clones occupy 0.9% to 1.4% of the sample.

On this clone: Its antigen remains unidentified. No much larger clonotype is one base removed from it; base qualities were not supplied.

TCRbeta CDR3 sequencing was performed on sorted unstimulated T cells and on proliferating T cells recovered from mixed lymphocyte reactions. Fresh whole blood from nine to eleven HLA-typed healthy donors was used to isolate PBMCs. The cysteine opens and the phenylalanine closes a CDR3 of 15 amino acids. The read is trimmed to its CDR3 DNA, 45 bases read in frame from base 1. The germline V gene gives CDR1 as SGDLS and CDR2 as YYNGEE. At the junction V is shortened by 0 bases and J by 6 bases; bases outside the gene matches: 4. The paper as a whole reports these results and caveats: Among mappable alloreactive CD4+ clones, an average Treg-derived fraction of around 71% was observed with siplizumab, compared with 26.9% in control reactions. Unstimulated naive T cells appeared to be more diverse than memory T cells, and naive cells seemed to make a substantial contribution to the alloresponse. Whether proliferating Tregs from siplizumab cultures were suppressive was not functionally confirmed. Because sequences at frequencies below about 10^-5 were poorly captured, only a minor fraction of alloreactive clones could be mapped back to unstimulated subsets. For roughly 75-97% of proliferating CD4+ or CD8+ clones, no naive or memory phenotype could be assigned. Siplizumab significantly lowered the cumulative frequency of alloreactive sequences that could be traced to unstimulated CD4+ memory T cells.

The source is a human donor in good health. The sample comprised CD4+ T cells sorted from blood. Rearrangement joined TRBV9 to TRBJ1-4; TRBD1 lines up with 8 middle nucleotides. The sequence in DNA is TGTGCCAGCAGCGTAGACAGGGGGATTTATGAAAAACTGTTTTTT. This translates into CASSVDRGIYEKLFF.